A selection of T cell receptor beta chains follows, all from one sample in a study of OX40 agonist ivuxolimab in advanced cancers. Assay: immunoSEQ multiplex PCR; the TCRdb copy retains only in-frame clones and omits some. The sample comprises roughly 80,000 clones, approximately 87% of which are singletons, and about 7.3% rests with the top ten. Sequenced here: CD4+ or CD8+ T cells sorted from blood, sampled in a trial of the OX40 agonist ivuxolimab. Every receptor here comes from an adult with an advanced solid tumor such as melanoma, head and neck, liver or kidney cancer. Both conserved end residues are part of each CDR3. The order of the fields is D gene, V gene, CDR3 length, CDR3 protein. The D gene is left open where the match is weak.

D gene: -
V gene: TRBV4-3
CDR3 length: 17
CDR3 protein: CASSQDIVGVGYNEQFF

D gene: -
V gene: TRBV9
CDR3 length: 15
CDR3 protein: CASSGAGLGQETQYF

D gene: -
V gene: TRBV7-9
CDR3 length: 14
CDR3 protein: CASSLVATDYGYTF

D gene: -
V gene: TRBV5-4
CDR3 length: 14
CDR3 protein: CASSLAGERGSQYF

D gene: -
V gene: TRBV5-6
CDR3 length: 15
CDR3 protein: CASSLVASRTGELFF

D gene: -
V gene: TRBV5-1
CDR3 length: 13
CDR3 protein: CASSGSMNTEAFF

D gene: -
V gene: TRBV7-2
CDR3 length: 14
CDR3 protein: CASIQFPGNTEAFF

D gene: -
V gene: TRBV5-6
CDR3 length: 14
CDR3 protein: CASSSNIDTYEQYF

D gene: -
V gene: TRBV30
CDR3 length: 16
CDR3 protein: CAWSPSGRLNTGELFF

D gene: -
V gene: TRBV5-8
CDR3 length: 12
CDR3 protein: CASLRGLDGYTF

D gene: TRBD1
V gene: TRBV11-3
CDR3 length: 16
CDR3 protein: CASSFRTGTNTGELFF

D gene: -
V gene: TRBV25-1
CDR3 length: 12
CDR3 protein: CASGRGDYEQYF

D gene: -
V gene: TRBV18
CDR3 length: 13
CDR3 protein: CASSPQRINEQFF

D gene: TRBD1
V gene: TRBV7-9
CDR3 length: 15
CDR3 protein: CASSLAHRGLETQYF

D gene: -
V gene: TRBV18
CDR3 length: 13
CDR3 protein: CASSPKADYGYTF

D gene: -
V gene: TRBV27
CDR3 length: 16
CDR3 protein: CASSSRPPYSGNTIYF

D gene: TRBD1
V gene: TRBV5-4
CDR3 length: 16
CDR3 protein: CASSSARTGVSYGYTF

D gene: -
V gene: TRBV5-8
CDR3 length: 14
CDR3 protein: CASTAGRKNTEAFF

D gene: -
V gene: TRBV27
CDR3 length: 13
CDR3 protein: CASATGSSYEQYF

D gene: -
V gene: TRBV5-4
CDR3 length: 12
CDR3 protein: CASSLGWETQYF

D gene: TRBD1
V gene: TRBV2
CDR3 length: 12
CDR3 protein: CASRGQGRGYTF

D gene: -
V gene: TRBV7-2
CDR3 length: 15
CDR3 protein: CASSFAPLGGFEAFF

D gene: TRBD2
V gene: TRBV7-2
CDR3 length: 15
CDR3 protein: CASSFILAGGETQYF

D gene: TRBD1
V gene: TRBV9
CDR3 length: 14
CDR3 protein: CASTRQGSGGELFF

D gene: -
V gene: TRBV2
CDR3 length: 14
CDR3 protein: CASSAGLTSTEAFF

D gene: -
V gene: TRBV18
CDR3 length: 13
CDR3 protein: CASSPPNNNEQFF

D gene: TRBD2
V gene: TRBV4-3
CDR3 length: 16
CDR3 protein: CASSQDTRAGGNEQFF

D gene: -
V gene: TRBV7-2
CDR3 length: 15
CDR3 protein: CASSLGQLPGDTQYF

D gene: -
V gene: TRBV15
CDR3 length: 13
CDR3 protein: CATSRLMGYEQYF

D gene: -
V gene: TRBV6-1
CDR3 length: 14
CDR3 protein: CASSSQGSGNTIYF

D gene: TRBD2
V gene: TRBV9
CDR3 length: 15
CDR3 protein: CASSVRREAADTQYF

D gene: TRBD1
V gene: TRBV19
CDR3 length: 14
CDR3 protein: CASSSTGVNQPQHF

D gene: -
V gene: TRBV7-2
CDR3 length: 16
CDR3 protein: CASSTPGVKKLGELFF

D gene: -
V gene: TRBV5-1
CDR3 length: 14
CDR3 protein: CASSLLGTQETQYF

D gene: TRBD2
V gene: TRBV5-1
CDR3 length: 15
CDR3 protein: CASSLNQNSGNTQYF

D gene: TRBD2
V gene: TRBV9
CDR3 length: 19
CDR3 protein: CASSFGTSGGARSYNEQFF

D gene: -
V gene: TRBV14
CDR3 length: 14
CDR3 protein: CASSQDRAVGGYTF

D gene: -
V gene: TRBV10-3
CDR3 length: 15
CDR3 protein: CAISPGLSGANVLTF

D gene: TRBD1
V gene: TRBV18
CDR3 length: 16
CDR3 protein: CASSPFGQGLQNEQYF

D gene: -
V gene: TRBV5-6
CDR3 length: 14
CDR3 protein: CASSHVYSGNTIYF

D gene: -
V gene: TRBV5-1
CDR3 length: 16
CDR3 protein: CASSPAVGGIYNEQFF

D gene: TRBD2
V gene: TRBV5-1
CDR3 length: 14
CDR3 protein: CASSLGLAQREQFF

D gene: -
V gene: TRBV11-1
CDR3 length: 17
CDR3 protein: CASNLGSGVRNYNEQFF

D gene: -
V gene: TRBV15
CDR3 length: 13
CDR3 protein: CATSRLRGHGYTF

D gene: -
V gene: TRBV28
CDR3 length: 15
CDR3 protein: CASSLGGAGTNEQFF

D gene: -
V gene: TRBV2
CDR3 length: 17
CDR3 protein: CASSEARGRDRTDTQYF

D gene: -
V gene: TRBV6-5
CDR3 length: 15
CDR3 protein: CASSYLGLGTYEQYF

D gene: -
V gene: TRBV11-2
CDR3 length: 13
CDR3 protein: CASSSGQSYGYTF

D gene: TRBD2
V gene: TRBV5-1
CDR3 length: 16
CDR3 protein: CASRPSGGTNTGELFF

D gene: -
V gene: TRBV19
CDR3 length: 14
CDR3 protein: CASSITGGGTEAFF

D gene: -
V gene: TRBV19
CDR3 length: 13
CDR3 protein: CASSIGHPYEQYF

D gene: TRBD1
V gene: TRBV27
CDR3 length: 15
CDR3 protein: CASSPRTGGDSTQYF